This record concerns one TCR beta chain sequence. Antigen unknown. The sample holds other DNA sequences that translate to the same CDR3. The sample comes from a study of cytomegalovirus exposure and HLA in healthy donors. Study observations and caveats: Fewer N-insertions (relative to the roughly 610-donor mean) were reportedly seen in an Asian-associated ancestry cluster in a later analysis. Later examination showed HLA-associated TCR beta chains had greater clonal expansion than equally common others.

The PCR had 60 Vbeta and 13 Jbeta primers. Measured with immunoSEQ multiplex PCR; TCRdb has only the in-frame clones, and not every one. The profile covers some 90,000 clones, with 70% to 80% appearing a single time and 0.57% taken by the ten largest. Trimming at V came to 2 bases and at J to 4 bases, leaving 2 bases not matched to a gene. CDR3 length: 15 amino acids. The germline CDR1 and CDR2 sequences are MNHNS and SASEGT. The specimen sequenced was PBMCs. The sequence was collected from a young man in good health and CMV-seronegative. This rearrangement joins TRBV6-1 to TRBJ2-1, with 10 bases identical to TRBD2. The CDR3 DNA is TGTGCCAGCAGTGAACGGACTAGCGGATACAATGAGCAGTTCTTC. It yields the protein CASSERTSGYNEQFF.